The TCR beta chain described here comes from a study of blood T cell repertoires in COVID-19. Study background: The samples span acute and convalescent COVID-19 from the United States, Italy and Spain. From T cells, B-cell-depleted T cells, or PBMCs came the material, which was cDNA or gDNA.

How the authors handled the data: Amplified reference gene primers provided the basis for estimating nucleated cell counts. TCRdb's table, derived via immunoSEQ multiplex PCR, lists solely in-frame clones and lacks some. V, J and clone size are those of that table, while D and trimming were read from the DNA. The sample records under 150,000 clones, approximately 80% being singletons. The germline gives CDR1 SGHRS, CDR2 YFSETQ. The length of the CDR3 is 16 residues. V dropped 4 bases and J dropped 6; count of bases not matched to a gene: 6. This chain links TRBV5-1 with TRBJ2-3; TRBD2 matches 15 bases. The sequence came from a middle-aged woman with acute or convalescent COVID-19. Material: peripheral blood. Here the CDR3 reads CASSPPGLAGGDTQYF. Here the CDR3 DNA reads TGCGCCAGCAGCCCACCGGGACTAGCGGGGGGTGATACGCAGTATTTT.